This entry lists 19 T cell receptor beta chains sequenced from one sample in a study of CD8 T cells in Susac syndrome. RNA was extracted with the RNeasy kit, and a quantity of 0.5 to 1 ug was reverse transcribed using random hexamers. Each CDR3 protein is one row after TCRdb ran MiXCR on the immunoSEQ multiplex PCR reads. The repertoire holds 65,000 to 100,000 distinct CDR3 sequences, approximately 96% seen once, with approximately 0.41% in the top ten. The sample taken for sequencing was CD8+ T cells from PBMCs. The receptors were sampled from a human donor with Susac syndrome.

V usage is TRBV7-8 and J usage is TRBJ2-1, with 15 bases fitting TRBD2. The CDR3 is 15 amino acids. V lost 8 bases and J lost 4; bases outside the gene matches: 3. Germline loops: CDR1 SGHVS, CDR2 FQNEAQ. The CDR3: CASAGLAGGYNEQFF. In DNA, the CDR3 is TGTGCCAGCGCAGGACTAGCGGGAGGGTACAATGAGCAGTTCTTC.

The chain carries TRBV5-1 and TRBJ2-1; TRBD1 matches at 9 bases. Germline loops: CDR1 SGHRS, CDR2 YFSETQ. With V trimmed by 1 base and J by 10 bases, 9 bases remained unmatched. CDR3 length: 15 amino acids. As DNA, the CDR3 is TGCGCCAGCAGCTTGAGGACAGGGGACGGCGGGGAGCAGTTCTTC. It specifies CASSLRTGDGGEQFF.

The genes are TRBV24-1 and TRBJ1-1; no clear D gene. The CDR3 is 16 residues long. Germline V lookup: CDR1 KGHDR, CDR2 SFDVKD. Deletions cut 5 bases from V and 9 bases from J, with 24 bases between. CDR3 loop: CATSVNKPDSRRQAFF. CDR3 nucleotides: TGTGCCACCAGTGTAAACAAACCTGATTCGAGACGCCAAGCTTTCTTT.

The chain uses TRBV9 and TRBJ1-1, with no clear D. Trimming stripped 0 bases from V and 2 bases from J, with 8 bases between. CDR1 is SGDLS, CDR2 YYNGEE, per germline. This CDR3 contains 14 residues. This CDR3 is CASSVDLGNTEAFF. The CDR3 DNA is TGTGCCAGCAGCGTAGATCTGGGAAACACTGAAGCTTTCTTT.

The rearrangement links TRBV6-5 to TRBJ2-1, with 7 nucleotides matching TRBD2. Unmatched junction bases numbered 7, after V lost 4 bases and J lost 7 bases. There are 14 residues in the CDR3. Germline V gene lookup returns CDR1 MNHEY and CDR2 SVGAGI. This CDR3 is CASSSQRGPNEQFF. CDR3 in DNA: TGTGCCAGCAGTTCCCAGCGGGGCCCGAATGAGCAGTTCTTC.

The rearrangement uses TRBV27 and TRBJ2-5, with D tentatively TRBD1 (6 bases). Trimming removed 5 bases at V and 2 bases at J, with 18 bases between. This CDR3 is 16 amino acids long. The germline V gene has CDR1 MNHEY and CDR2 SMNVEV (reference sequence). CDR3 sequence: CASSPDPDSLQETQYF. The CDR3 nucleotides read TGTGCCAGCAGTCCAGACCCGGACAGCCTTCAAGAGACCCAGTACTTC.

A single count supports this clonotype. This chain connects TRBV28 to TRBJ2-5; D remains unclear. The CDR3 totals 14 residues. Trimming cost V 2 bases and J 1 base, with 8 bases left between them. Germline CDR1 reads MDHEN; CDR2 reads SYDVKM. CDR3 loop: CASSLVFSQETQYF. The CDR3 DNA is TGTGCCAGCAGTTTAGTCTTCTCCCAAGAGACCCAGTACTTC.

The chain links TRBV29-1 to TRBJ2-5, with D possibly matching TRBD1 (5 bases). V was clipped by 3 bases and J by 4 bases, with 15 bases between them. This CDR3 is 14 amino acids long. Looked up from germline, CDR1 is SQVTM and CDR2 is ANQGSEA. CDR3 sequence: CSVDLLQGRETQYF. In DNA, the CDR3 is TGCAGCGTTGACTTACTCCAGGGTCGAGAGACCCAGTACTTC.

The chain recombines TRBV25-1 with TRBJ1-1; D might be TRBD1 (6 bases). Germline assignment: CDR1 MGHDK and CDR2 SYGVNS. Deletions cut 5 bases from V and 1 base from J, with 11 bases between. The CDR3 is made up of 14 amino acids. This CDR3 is CASSSGTWNTEAFF. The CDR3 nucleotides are TGTGCCAGCAGTTCAGGGACATGGAACACTGAAGCTTTCTTT.

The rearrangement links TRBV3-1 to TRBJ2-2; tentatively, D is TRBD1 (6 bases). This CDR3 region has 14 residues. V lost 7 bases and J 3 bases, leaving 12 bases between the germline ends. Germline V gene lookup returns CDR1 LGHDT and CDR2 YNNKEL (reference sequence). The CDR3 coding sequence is TGTGCCAGCACCCCCCAGGGGTACACCGGGGAGCTGTTTTTT. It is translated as CASTPQGYTGELFF. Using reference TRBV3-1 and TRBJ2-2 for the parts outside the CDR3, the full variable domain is DTAVSQTPKYLVTQMGNDKSIKCEQNLGHDTMYWYKQDSKKFLKIMFSYNNKELIINETVPNRFSPKSPDKAHLNLHINSLELGDSAVYFCASTPQGYTGELFFGEGSRLTVL.

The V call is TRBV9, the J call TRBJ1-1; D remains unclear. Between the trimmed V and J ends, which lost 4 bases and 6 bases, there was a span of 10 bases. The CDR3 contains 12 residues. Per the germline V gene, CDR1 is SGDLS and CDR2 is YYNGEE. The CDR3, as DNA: TGTGCCAGCAGCCCGTACGAACCTGAAGCTTTCTTT. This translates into CASSPYEPEAFF.

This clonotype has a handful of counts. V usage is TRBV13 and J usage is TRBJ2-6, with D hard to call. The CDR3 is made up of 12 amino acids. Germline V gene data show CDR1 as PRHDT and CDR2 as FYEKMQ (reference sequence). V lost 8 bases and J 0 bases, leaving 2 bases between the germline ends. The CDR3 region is CASGSGANVLTF. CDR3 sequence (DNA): TGTGCCAGCGGCTCTGGGGCCAACGTCCTGACTTTC.

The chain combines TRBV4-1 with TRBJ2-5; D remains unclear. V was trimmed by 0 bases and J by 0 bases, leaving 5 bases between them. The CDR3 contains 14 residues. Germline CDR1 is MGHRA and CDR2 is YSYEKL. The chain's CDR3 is CASSQDMYQETQYF. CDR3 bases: TGCGCCAGCAGCCAAGATATGTACCAAGAGACCCAGTACTTC.

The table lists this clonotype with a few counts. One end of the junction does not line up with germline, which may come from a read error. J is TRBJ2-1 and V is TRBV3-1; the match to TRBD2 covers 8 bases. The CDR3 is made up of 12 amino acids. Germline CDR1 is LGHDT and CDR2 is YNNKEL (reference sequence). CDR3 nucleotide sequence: TGTGCCAGCAGCACCCCGGGAGGGGAGCGACGCTTC. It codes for CASSTPGGERRF.

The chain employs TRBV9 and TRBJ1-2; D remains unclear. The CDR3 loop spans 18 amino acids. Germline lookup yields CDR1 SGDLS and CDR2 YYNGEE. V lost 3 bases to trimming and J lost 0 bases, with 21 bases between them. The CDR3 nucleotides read TGTGCCAGCAGCGCCCAAGCGTGGGCAGTAACTACTAACTATGGCTACACCTTC. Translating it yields CASSAQAWAVTTNYGYTF.

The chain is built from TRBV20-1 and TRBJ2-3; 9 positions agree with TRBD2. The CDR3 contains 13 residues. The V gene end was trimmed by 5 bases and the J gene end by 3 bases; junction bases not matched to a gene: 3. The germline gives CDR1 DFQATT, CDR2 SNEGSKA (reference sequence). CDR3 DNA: TGCAGTGCTTATAGCGGGAGAACAGATACGCAGTATTTT. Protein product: CSAYSGRTDTQYF.

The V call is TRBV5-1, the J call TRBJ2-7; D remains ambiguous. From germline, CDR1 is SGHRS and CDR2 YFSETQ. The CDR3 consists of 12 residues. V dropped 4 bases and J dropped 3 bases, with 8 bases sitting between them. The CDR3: CASSINDYEQYF. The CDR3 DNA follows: TGCGCCAGCAGCATCAATGACTACGAGCAGTACTTC.

CDR3 residues: CASSQGRFGEAKNIQYF. Here the CDR3 DNA reads TGTGCCAGCAGCCAAGGACGGTTCGGGGAAGCCAAAAACATTCAGTACTTC. The chain is built from TRBV4-2 and TRBJ2-4; TRBD2 might be the D (5 bases). The length of the CDR3 is 17 residues. The V gene's germline CDR1 is LGHNA and CDR2 YNFKEQ. V gave up 1 base and J gave up 0 bases, with 13 bases separating them.

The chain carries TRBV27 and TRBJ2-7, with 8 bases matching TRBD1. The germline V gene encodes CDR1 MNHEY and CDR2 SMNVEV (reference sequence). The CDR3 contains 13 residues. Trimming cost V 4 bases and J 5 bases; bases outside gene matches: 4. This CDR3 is CASSSSRGHEQYF. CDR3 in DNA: TGTGCCAGCAGTTCGAGCAGGGGGCACGAGCAGTACTTC.